This T cell receptor beta chain was captured in a study of cytomegalovirus exposure and HLA in healthy donors (TCRdb year 2017). Notes on the research overall: The 666 repertoires of the first cohort and the 110 or so validation repertoires were produced on the same platform, according to a later analysis. The study aimed to test whether signatures of past pathogen exposure could be identified by cataloging public T cell receptors. A separate validation cohort of 100 to 150 different subjects was used in addition to the roughly 670-subject first cohort. The study combined high-throughput TCR immunosequencing, statistical association of individual TCRs with disease status, and machine learning to predict cytomegalovirus infection status. The full study reports these points: In both the original and validation cohorts, the classifier was reported to diagnose cytomegalovirus status with high specificity and sensitivity. The study listed approximately 150 TCR beta chains as associated with cytomegalovirus. A later analysis found that TCRs clustered in the first cohort also tended to co-occur in the roughly 120 validation repertoires, with about 94% of cluster scores above 0. Most TCR sequences were seen in very few donors, while some public TCRs were found in many individuals. Three of the identified cytomegalovirus-associated TCR beta chains were confirmed in vitro to be specific for cytomegalovirus antigens. All 120 or so repertoires were used to score co-occurrence in the validation cohort in a later analysis, because that analysis had no HLA typing for the cohort. The authors suggested that the approach could potentially be generalized to other disease states and immunological phenotypes.

CDR3 length: 17 amino acids, cysteine to phenylalanine. The retained sequence is limited to the CDR3, 51 bases, with the frame set at the first base. As encoded in the germline V gene, CDR1 is SNHLY while CDR2 is FYNNEI. V ends up 5 bases short and J 3 bases short, with an unmatched junction base count of 9. Library prep was done by the immunoSEQ multiplex PCR assay. As for how the authors treated the data: A statistical classification framework was built for diagnosing cytomegalovirus status from the catalog of TCR beta chain sequences. The source is immuneACCESS, and TCRdb retained only in-frame sequences with V and J called. Part of the clones is not carried over; for the studies checked, unresolved V genes explain less than half of this, and the remainder is unexplained. V and J calls plus clone size are reproduced from that table; the DNA served to infer D and trimming. The sample table shows over 200,000 clones, and 85% to 90% are seen once. 2.9% of the sample rests with the top ten.

The donors were included in the validation cohort of roughly 130 subjects, a group kept apart from the approximately 650-subject first cohort. As to this clone: Its binding antigen is unknown. Base qualities were left out, and no much larger clone turns up one base away.

Sequencing was performed on PBMCs. This clonotype originated in a woman aged 18-29 years in good health and CMV-seronegative. In this chain, TRBV2 is recombined with TRBJ2-3; TRBD2 lines up with 12 middle nucleotides. The CDR3 sequence is CASSLTSGSGSTDTQYF. The nucleotide sequence reads as follows: TGTGCCAGCAGTCTGACTAGCGGGAGCGGATCGACAGATACGCAGTATTTT.